Shown below are 17 T cell receptor beta chains from a single sample sequenced in a study of cytomegalovirus exposure and HLA in healthy donors. In the PCR, 60 Vbeta and 13 Jbeta primers were used. Produced via immunoSEQ multiplex PCR; TCRdb's table is partial and in-frame only. The sample has some 150,000 clones; roughly 80% are singletons. The material sequenced was PBMCs. The receptors come from a woman between 35 and 50 years old in good health and CMV-seronegative.

This chain uses TRBV2 with TRBJ1-1, with a tentative D call TRBD1 (5 bases). Germline CDR1 reads SNHLY; CDR2 reads FYNNEI. CDR3 length: 11 residues. V was shortened by 6 bases and J by 7 bases, with 9 bases between the two germline ends. The CDR3 loop is CASRGTGEAFF. CDR3 bases: TGTGCCAGCAGAGGTACAGGTGAAGCTTTCTTT.

A few counts support this clone. V gene TRBV7-2 combines with J gene TRBJ1-2, with D tentatively TRBD1 (5 bases). This CDR3 spans 13 amino acids. Looked up from germline, CDR1 is SGHTA and CDR2 is FQGNSA. Trimming took off 8 bases at V and 4 bases at J, with 14 bases between the two ends. CDR3 in amino acids: CASGGTSGYGYTF. Here the CDR3 DNA reads TGTGCCAGCGGGGGGACCTCAGGCTATGGCTACACCTTC. The complete variable domain, with remaining parts taken from reference TRBV7-2 and TRBJ1-2, reads GAGVSQSPSNKVTEKGKDVELRCDPISGHTALYWYRQSLGQGLEFLIYFQGNSAPDKSGLPSDRFSAERTGGSVSTLTIQRTQQEDSAVYLCASGGTSGYGYTFGSGTRLTVV.

The chain recombines TRBV7-6 with TRBJ2-3; 10 bases agree with TRBD2. The ends lost 3 bases at V and 2 bases at J; junction bases unmatched: 14. Germline CDR1 is SGHVS and CDR2 is FNYEAQ. This CDR3 spans 19 amino acids. In nucleotides, the CDR3 is TGTGCCAGCAGCTTTTTAGCGGGGGGTCCCCATACCTCCACAGATACGCAGTATTTT. This gives the protein CASSFLAGGPHTSTDTQYF. The entire variable domain, with the rest obtained from reference TRBV7-6 and TRBJ2-3, is as follows: GAGVSQSPRYKVTKRGQDVALRCDPISGHVSLYWYRQALGQGPEFLTYFNYEAQQDKSGLPNDRFSAERPEGSISTLTIQRTEQRDSAMYRCASSFLAGGPHTSTDTQYFGPGTRLTVL.

This clone was found a few times. The CDR3, as DNA: TGTGCCAGCAGTGAGCGGGAGGGAGCAGATACGCAGTATTTT. Translation: CASSEREGADTQYF. V usage is TRBV6-4 and J usage is TRBJ2-3; 9 nucleotides match TRBD2. Germline CDR1 reads MRHNA; CDR2 reads SNTAGT. The CDR3 extends over 14 amino acids. V lost 3 bases to trimming and J lost 4 bases; unmatched junction nucleotides: 2.

In the case of this clone: The same CDR3 arises from other DNA sequences in this sample as well. The gene calls are TRBV6-1 and TRBJ2-1, with D perhaps TRBD2 (5 bases). CDR1 is MNHNS, CDR2 SASEGT, per germline. Trimming removed 8 bases at V and 1 base at J, with 12 bases between. The CDR3 is 14 residues long. The CDR3 sequence is CASGPRESYNEQFF. CDR3 sequence (DNA): TGTGCCAGCGGACCTAGGGAGTCCTACAATGAGCAGTTCTTC.

This chain connects TRBV5-4 to TRBJ2-3; the match to TRBD2 covers 10 bases. V shed 4 bases, J shed 4 bases, and the junction held 6 bases outside the gene matches. The length of the CDR3 is 15 residues. Per germline, CDR1 SGHNT and CDR2 YYREEE (reference sequence). The CDR3 nucleotides read TGTGCCAGCAGCGAGCGGGGGGGCCTCGCAGATACGCAGTATTTT. It yields the protein CASSERGGLADTQYF.

The chain joins TRBV6-5 to TRBJ2-7, with 7 bases identical to TRBD1. Per germline, CDR1 MNHEY and CDR2 SVGAGI. V shed 0 bases, J shed 4 bases, and the junction held 6 bases outside the gene matches. This CDR3 region has 15 residues. DNA of the CDR3: TGTGCCAGCAGTTACTCATTAGGGGGCGCTTACGAGCAGTACTTC. The encoded protein is CASSYSLGGAYEQYF.

The chain couples TRBV11-2 to TRBJ2-7, with D unresolved. The CDR3 is 13 amino acids. CDR1 SGHAT and CDR2 FQNNGV come from the germline V gene. Trimming pared 0 bases from V and 2 bases from J, leaving 5 bases between. The CDR3 protein is CASSLDPAYEQYF. CDR3 in DNA: TGTGCCAGCAGCTTAGACCCTGCCTACGAGCAGTACTTC.

This clone was detected only once. This sequence joins TRBV6-1 and TRBJ1-2; 7 nucleotides agree with TRBD1. In germline, CDR1 is MNHNS, CDR2 SASEGT. This CDR3 has 15 residues. The V and J ends lost 0 bases and 3 bases, in that order; junction bases with no gene match: 4. The CDR3 loop reads CASSEAGRGDYGYTF. Written as DNA, the CDR3 is TGTGCCAGCAGTGAAGCGGGCAGGGGGGACTATGGCTACACCTTC.

J is TRBJ2-5 and V is TRBV6-1; tentative D call: TRBD1 (10 bases). The germline CDR1 and CDR2 sequences are MNHNS and SASEGT. V lost 8 bases and J 5 bases, leaving 21 bases between the germline ends. The CDR3 runs to 15 residues. The CDR3 sequence is CASCRQGAGGETQYF. The DNA for the CDR3 is TGTGCCAGCTGCAGACAGGGGGCGGGAGGGGAGACCCAGTACTTC.

The chain recombines TRBV18 with TRBJ2-3, with 11 positions matching TRBD2. Germline CDR1 and CDR2: KGHSH and LQKENI. The CDR3 consists of 18 residues. The V gene end was trimmed by 3 bases and the J gene end by 1 base; junction bases not matched to a gene: 9. CDR3 loop: CASSPPGLAAGRTDTQYF. The CDR3 DNA sequence: TGTGCCAGCTCACCGCCGGGACTAGCGGCAGGGCGCACAGATACGCAGTATTTT.

The V gene is TRBV5-1, the J gene TRBJ2-5; D is possibly TRBD2 (7 bases). CDR3 length: 17 residues. The germline CDR1 and CDR2 sequences are SGHRS and YFSETQ. The ends were cut back, 0 bases at V and 1 base at J, with 16 bases in the middle. The CDR3 is CASSLANTGGFQETQYF. The CDR3 region has the DNA TGCGCCAGCAGCTTGGCCAACACGGGGGGCTTCCAAGAGACCCAGTACTTC.

The chain links TRBV25-1 to TRBJ1-2; 7 bases map to TRBD1. Per the germline V gene, CDR1 is MGHDK and CDR2 is SYGVNS. Trimming at V came to 6 bases and at J to 3 bases, leaving 4 bases not matched to a gene. The CDR3 is made up of 13 amino acids. The CDR3 sequence: CASRTGLDYGYTF. The CDR3 DNA is TGTGCCAGCAGGACAGGGCTGGACTATGGCTACACCTTC.

The V and J genes are TRBV28 and TRBJ2-7; maybe TRBD2 (5 bases). The CDR3 consists of 14 residues. The germline gives CDR1 MDHEN, CDR2 SYDVKM. Trimming removed 6 bases at V and 3 bases at J, with 15 bases between. The CDR3 protein is CASSAPSWNYEQYF. DNA for the CDR3: TGTGCCAGCAGCGCCCCTAGCTGGAACTACGAGCAGTACTTC.

Regarding this clone: The junction departs from the called germline gene at one end, perhaps through a read error. This chain links TRBV7-9 with TRBJ2-7; 10 nucleotides line up with TRBD2. This CDR3 contains 12 residues. The germline V gene has CDR1 SEHNR and CDR2 FQNEAQ (reference sequence). The CDR3 sequence is CSSSVAGGEQYF. The CDR3 DNA follows: TGTTCCAGCAGCGTAGCGGGAGGAGAGCAGTACTTC.

This sequence joins TRBV6-1 and TRBJ1-6, with D tentatively TRBD1 (5 bases). This CDR3 is built from 15 residues. V was pared by 10 bases and J by 0 bases, with 13 bases between. The germline gives CDR1 MNHNS, CDR2 SASEGT. The CDR3 DNA sequence: TGTGCCATTCGGGGGAGGGTCTCCTATAATTCACCCCTCCACTTT. Its translation: CAIRGRVSYNSPLHF.

The V call is TRBV27, the J call TRBJ2-1, with D maybe TRBD2 (6 bases). Germline-derived CDR1 and CDR2 are MNHEY and SMNVEV (reference sequence). The germline V and J ends were trimmed by 5 bases and 0 bases, with 11 bases remaining between them. The CDR3 runs 15 residues. The CDR3 DNA follows: TGTGCCAGCAGTACCGGGGGATACTCCTACAATGAGCAGTTCTTC. It encodes CASSTGGYSYNEQFF.